This T cell receptor beta chain was identified during a study of T cells in localized non-small cell lung cancer. V lost 5 bases to trimming and J lost 0 bases; unmatched junction nucleotides: 4. This CDR3 region has 15 residues. CDR1 and CDR2 from the germline V gene are MNHNS and SASEGT. The data were produced by immunoSEQ multiplex PCR, yet TCRdb's version contains in-frame clones alone and is incomplete. The sample contains 48,000 or so clones, approximately 77% of which appear only once. Findings and caveats of the study: Higher adjacent-lung clonality was associated with shorter survival. Median around 62 top-100 tumor clones were shared with paired adjacent lung. Heterogeneity within the tumor remains possible, as just one region underwent sequencing. Uninvolved adjacent lung showed the highest T cell clonality, exceeding tumor.

As regards this clone: Its antigen is currently unknown.

The sequenced sample was peripheral blood, obtained before any cancer treatment. The genes are TRBV6-1 and TRBJ2-3; 8 positions match TRBD2. The receptor's source is a man aged 35 to 69 with stage I squamous cell lung carcinoma. The CDR3 region is CASSQKRESTDTQYF. CDR3 nucleotide sequence: TGTGCCAGCAGTCAAAAGCGGGAGAGCACAGATACGCAGTATTTT.